This TCR beta chain was retrieved from a study of OX40 agonist ivuxolimab in advanced cancers. Study context: Dosing consisted of intravenous ivuxolimab at 0.01 to 10 mg/kg every 2 weeks. Study-wide findings and caveats: Low levels of normalized T-cell clonal expansion also appeared in some nonresponders.

The protocol was immunoSEQ multiplex PCR, while the TCRdb copy is restricted to in-frame clones and leaves out a portion. This sample carries 70,000 or so clones, over 70% of them seen once, and the ten largest clones take more than 1%. The study sampled blood at baseline, cycle 4 day 1, and cycle 7 day 1. As concerns this clone: Its specificity is not known.

Germline values: CDR1 LGHNA, CDR2 YNFKEQ. The CDR3 consists of 16 residues. Trimming cost V 0 bases and J 3 bases, with 13 bases left between them. Source: CD4+ or CD8+ T cells sorted from blood, taken in a trial of the OX40 agonist ivuxolimab. This receptor was obtained from an adult with an advanced solid tumor such as melanoma, head and neck, liver or kidney cancer. The V gene is TRBV4-2, the J gene TRBJ2-3; a weak D match, TRBD2 (5 bases). The CDR3 loop is CASSQDGVGVTDTQYF. The DNA of the CDR3 is TGTGCCAGCAGCCAAGATGGGGTCGGGGTTACAGATACGCAGTATTTT.